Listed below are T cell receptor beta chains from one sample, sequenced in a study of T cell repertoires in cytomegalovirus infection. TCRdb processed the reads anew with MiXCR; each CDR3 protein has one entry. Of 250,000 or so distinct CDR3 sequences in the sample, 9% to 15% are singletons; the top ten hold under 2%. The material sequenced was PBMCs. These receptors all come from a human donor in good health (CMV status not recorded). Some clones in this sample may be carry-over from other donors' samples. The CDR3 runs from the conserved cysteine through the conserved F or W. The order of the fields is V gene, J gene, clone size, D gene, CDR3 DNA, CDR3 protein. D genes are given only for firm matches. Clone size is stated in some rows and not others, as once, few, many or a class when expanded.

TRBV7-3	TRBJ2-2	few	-	TGTGCCAGCAGCCCGGTCCTAAACACCGGGGAGCTGTTTTTT	CASSPVLNTGELFF
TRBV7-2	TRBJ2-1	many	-	TGTGCCAGCAGCCCCCGGGACAGGGAAGGACTAGCGCTTCCCTACAATGAGCAGTTCTTC	CASSPRDREGLALPYNEQFF
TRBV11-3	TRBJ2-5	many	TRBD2	TGTGCCAGCAGCCTTCGGGCGGGAGCCTTTAAAGAGACCCAGTACTTC	CASSLRAGAFKETQYF
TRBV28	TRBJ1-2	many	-	TGTGCCAGCCTTCGACCCATTGGTTATGGCTACACCTTC	CASLRPIGYGYTF
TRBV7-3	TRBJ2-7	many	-	TGTGCCAGCAGCGGTGGTCCGGGACAAGACTACGAGCAGTACTTC	CASSGGPGQDYEQYF
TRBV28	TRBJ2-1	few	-	TGTGCCAGCAGGGGGACGGGACCAACCTACAATGAGCAGTTCTTC	CASRGTGPTYNEQFF
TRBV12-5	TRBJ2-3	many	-	TGTGCTAGTGGTTTTGCGTTGGTAGCGACGACGCAGTATTTT	CASGFALVATTQYF
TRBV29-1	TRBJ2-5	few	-	TGCAGCGTTGAAGTGACCCAAGAGACCCAGTACTTC	CSVEVTQETQYF
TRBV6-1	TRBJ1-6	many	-	TGTGCCAGCAGTGAAAGTGCCCTCCACTTT	CASSESALHF
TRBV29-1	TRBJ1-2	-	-	TGCAGCGTCGAGCGGGGGTCCAACTATGGCTACACCTTC	CSVERGSNYGYTF
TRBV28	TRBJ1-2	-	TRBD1	TGTGCCAGTTTAACAGGGGCCTATGGCTACACCTTC	CASLTGAYGYTF
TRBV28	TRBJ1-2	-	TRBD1	TGTGCCAGCAGTTCGGAAGGACAGGTTCCAATATGGGGCTACACCTTC	CASSSEGQVPIWGYTF
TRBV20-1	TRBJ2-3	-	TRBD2	TGCAGTGCCGCGGACGTGGCGGGGGGCCGTACGCAGTATTTT	CSAADVAGGRTQYF
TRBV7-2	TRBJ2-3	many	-	TGTGCCAGCAGTTTTGAAGGGGTCACAGATACGCAGTATTTT	CASSFEGVTDTQYF
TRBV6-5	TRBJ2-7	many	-	TGTGCCAGCAGTTACTCGAACGGCCGCTACGAGCAGTACTTC	CASSYSNGRYEQYF
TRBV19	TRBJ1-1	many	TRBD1	TGTGCCAGTAGTCCGCGGACAGGGGGCGGAAGGACTGAAGCTTTCTTT	CASSPRTGGGRTEAFF
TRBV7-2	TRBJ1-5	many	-	TGTGCCAGCAGCTTGCGGGCGAATCAGCCCCAGCATTTT	CASSLRANQPQHF
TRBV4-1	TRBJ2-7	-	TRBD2	TGCGCCAGCAGCCAAGCTAGCGGGACCGAGCAGTACTTC	CASSQASGTEQYF
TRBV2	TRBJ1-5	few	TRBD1	TGTGCCAGCAGTGAAGATTTGGGGACAGGGTATCAGCCCCAGCATTTT	CASSEDLGTGYQPQHF
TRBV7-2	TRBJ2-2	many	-	TGTGCCAGCAGCTTAGACAGACCGAACACCGGGGAGCTGTTTTTT	CASSLDRPNTGELFF
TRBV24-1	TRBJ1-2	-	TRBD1	TGTGCCACCAGTGATCCCGGGACAGGTGGTAACTATGGCTACACCTTC	CATSDPGTGGNYGYTF
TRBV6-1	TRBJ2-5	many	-	TGTGCCAGCAGTTCACCCGCGACCCAGTACTTC	CASSSPATQYF
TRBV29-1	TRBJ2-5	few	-	TGCAGCGTTGATAAGGGGCAAGCGACCCAGTACTTC	CSVDKGQATQYF
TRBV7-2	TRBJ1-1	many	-	TGTGCCAGCAGCCTGGACAGGAACACTGAAGCTTTCTTT	CASSLDRNTEAFF